This T cell receptor beta chain was profiled in a study of control samples from healthy donors and cancer patients. This clone has just one count. The method was immunoSEQ multiplex PCR; TCRdb's version includes in-frame clones alone and lacks a portion of them. The sample has some 76,000 clones, around nine tenths seen once. The CDR3 has 14 amino acids. The J segment lost 10 bases and the V segment lost 5 bases, leaving 12 bases of the junction unmatched. Germline V gives CDR1 SEHNR, CDR2 FQNEAQ (reference sequence). The sequence was collected from a man in his sixties with lung cancer. V and J are TRBV7-9 and TRBJ2-5; 8 positions match TRBD1. The specimen was PBMCs. The CDR3 sequence is CASSPAGTGYVQYF. The CDR3 DNA reads as TGTGCCAGCAGCCCCGCCGGGACAGGCTACGTCCAGTACTTC.